Listed below are T cell receptor beta chains from one sample, sequenced in a study of blood T cell repertoires in COVID-19. Sequencing used immunoSEQ multiplex PCR; TCRdb keeps in-frame clones, though not all of them. The repertoire holds roughly 62,000 clones, approximately 79% seen once, with about 18% in the top ten. What was sequenced was peripheral blood. These receptors were taken from a man aged 60 to 69 with acute or convalescent COVID-19. Both conserved end residues are part of each CDR3. D genes are given only for firm matches. Rows may omit the clone size; those that give it use once, few, many or a size class.

j_call,v_call,clone_size,d_call,cdr3_nt,cdr3_aa
TRBJ2-3,TRBV3-1/TRBV3-2,NA,TRBD2,TGTGCCAGCAGCCAAACCTTAGCGGGAGGATCCACAGATACGCAGTATTTT,CASSQTLAGGSTDTQYF
TRBJ2-1,TRBV18,NA,TRBD2,TGTGCCAGCTCACCTTCCGGGACTAGCGGGAGGAATGAGCAGTTCTTC,CASSPSGTSGRNEQFF
TRBJ2-1,TRBV19,NA,TRBD1,TGTGCCAGTAGTGTCAGGGGGCCCAGCTCCTACAATGAGCAGTTCTTC,CASSVRGPSSYNEQFF
TRBJ1-4,TRBV4-3,few,NA,TGCGCCAGCAGCCCCATCGGGGTAGAAAAACTGTTTTTT,CASSPIGVEKLFF
TRBJ1-2,TRBV5-5,NA,NA,TGTGCCAGCAGCTTGTATCTTGATGGCTACACCTTC,CASSLYLDGYTF
TRBJ2-2,TRBV5-1,NA,TRBD2,TGCGCCTCTAGAGGGGCGGGAGTCACCGGGGAGCTGTTTTTT,CASRGAGVTGELFF
TRBJ2-1,TRBV10-3,NA,NA,TGTGCCATCAGTGTACGAGACGGGGAGCAGTTCTTC,CAISVRDGEQFF
TRBJ2-7,TRBV7-2,NA,NA,TGTGCCAGCAGCATCGGGACTCGGGGATACGAGCAGTACTTC,CASSIGTRGYEQYF
TRBJ2-5,TRBV10-3,NA,TRBD2,TGTGCCATCAGTGAGGACGCCAGCGGGAACCAAGAGACCCAGTACTTC,CAISEDASGNQETQYF
TRBJ1-5,TRBV30,NA,TRBD1,TGTGCCTGGAGTGTACTCGGGGACAGCGGTAATCAGCCCCAGCATTTT,CAWSVLGDSGNQPQHF
TRBJ1-1,TRBV6-4,NA,NA,TGTGCCAGCACCGATAGGATTCCAGGGATGAACACTGAAGCTTTCTTT,CASTDRIPGMNTEAFF